The text below deals with one T cell receptor (beta chain). The data were obtained in a study of T-cell memory formation after mild COVID-19. TCRdb fed the 5' RACE reads into MiXCR, producing one record per CDR3 protein. The sample lists roughly 240,000 distinct CDR3 sequences; around 16% were seen once. CDR1 and CDR2 (germline): SGHRS, YFSETQ. Germline trimming cut 4 bases from V and 8 bases from J; bases unmatched to any gene: 10. There are 14 residues in the CDR3. The sequenced material came from PBMCs or a T cell subset sorted from them (not recorded which). This clonotype originated in a man aged 18-30 years who had mild COVID-19 (a few samples of this study predate the infection). Cell type and time point are not known. The V call is TRBV5-1, the J call TRBJ1-2, with 8 positions matching TRBD1. The CDR3 protein is CASSRGDRGDGYTF. CDR3 nucleotide sequence: TGCGCCAGCAGCCGAGGCGACAGGGGAGACGGCTACACCTTC.